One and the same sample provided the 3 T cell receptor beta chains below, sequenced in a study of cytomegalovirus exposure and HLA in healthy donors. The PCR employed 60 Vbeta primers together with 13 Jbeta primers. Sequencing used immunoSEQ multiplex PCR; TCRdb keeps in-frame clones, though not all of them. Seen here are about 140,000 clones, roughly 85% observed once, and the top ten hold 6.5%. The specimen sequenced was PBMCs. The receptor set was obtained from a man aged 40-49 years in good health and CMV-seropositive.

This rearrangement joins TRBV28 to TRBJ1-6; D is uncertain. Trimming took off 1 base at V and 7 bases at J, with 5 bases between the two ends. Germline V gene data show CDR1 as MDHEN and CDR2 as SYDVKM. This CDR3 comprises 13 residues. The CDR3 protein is CASSLYRNSPLHF. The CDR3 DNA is TGTGCCAGCAGTTTATACAGAAATTCACCCCTCCACTTT.

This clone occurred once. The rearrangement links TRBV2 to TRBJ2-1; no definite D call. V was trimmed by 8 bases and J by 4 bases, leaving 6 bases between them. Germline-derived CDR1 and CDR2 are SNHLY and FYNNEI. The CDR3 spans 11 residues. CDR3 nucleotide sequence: TGTGCCAGCTCGGTTTACAATGAGCAGTTCTTC. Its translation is CASSVYNEQFF.

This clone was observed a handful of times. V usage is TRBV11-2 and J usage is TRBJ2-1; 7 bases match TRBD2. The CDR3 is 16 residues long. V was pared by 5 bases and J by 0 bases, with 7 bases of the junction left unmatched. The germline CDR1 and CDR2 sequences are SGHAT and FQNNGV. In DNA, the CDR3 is TGTGCCAGCAGCGTAATCCTAGCGGCCTCCTACAATGAGCAGTTCTTC. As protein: CASSVILAASYNEQFF.